This entry features one TCR beta chain sequence. TCRdb's table, derived via immunoSEQ multiplex PCR, lists solely in-frame clones and lacks some. The table lists 100,000 to 150,000 clones, roughly two thirds of them singletons. This record belongs to a study of blood T cell repertoires in COVID-19. For the study at large: Sites in the United States, Italy and Spain provided acute and convalescent COVID-19 samples. In each case, the material was cDNA or gDNA derived from T cells, B-cell-depleted T cells, or PBMCs.

CDR3 length: 11 residues. Trimming took 5 bases from V and 8 from J, leaving 9 bases between them. The clonotype was recovered from a woman in her seventies with acute or convalescent COVID-19. The sequencing input was peripheral blood. The gene calls are TRBV12-3 or TRBV12-4 and TRBJ1-2; D may be TRBD1 (5 bases). The CDR3 DNA reads TGTGCCAGCAGTCTCCGACAGGGCTACACCTTC. Its protein product is CASSLRQGYTF.